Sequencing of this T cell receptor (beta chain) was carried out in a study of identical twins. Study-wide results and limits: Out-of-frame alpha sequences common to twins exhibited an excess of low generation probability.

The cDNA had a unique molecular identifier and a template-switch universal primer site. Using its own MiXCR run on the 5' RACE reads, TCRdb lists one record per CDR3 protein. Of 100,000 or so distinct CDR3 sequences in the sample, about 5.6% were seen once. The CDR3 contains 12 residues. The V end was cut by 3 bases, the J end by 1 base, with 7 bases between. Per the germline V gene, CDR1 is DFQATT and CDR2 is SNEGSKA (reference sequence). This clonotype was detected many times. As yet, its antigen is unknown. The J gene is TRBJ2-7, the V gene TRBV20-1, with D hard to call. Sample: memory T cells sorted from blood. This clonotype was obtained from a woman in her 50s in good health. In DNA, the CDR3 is TGCAGTGCTAGGGCCCCTTCCTACGAGCAGTACTTC. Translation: CSARAPSYEQYF.